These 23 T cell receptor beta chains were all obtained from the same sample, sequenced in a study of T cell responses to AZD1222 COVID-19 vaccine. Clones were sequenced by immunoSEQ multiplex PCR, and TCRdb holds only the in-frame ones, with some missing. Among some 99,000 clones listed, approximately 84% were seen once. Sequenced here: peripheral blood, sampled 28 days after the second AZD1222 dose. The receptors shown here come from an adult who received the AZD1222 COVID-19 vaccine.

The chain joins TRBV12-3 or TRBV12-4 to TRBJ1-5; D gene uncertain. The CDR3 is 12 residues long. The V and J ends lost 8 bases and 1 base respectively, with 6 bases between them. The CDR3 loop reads CASDQSNQPQHF. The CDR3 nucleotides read TGTGCCAGCGACCAGAGCAATCAGCCCCAGCATTTT.

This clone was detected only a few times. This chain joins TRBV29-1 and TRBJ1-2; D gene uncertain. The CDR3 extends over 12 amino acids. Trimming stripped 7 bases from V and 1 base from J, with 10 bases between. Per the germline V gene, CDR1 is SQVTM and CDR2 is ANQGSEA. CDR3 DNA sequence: TGCAGCGCCGCGCAAGTTAACTATGGCTACACCTTC. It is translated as CSAAQVNYGYTF.

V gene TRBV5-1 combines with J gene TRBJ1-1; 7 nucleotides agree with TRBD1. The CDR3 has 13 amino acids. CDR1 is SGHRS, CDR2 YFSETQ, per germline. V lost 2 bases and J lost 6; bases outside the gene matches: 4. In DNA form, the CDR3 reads TGCGCCAGCAGCTTTAACAGGGGCGCTGAAGCTTTCTTT. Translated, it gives CASSFNRGAEAFF.

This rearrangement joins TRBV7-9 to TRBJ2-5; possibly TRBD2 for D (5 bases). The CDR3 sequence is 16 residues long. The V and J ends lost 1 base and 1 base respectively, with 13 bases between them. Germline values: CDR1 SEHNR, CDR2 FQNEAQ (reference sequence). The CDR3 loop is CASSLGRLASQETQYF. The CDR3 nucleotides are TGTGCCAGCAGCTTAGGTAGGCTAGCCTCCCAAGAGACCCAGTACTTC.

CDR3 residues: CASSIGQGAGNTIYF. CDR3 coding DNA: TGTGCCAGCAGCATCGGACAGGGGGCTGGAAACACCATATATTTT. The V call is TRBV11-2, the J call TRBJ1-3; TRBD1 matches 10 bases. The germline CDR1 and CDR2 sequences are SGHAT and FQNNGV. The J segment lost 2 bases and the V segment lost 5 bases, leaving 3 bases of the junction unmatched. This CDR3 has 15 residues.

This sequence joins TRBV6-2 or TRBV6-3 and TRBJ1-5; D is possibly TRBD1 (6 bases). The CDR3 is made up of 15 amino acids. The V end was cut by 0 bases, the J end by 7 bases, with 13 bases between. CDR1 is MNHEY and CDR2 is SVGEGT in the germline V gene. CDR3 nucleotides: TGTGCCAGCAGTTACTCGTCCGCAGGGGCCCAGCCCCAGCATTTT. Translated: CASSYSSAGAQPQHF.

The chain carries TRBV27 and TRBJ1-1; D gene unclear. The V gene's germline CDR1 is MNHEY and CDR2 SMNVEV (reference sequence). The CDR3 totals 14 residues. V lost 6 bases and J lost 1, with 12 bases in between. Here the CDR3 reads CASSKERWNTEAFF. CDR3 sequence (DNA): TGTGCCAGCAGCAAAGAAAGGTGGAACACTGAAGCTTTCTTT.

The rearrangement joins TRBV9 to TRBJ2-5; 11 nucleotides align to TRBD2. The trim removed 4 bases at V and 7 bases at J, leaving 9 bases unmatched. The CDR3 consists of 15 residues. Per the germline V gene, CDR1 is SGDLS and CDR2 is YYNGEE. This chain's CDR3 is CASSPVAGGLGTQYF. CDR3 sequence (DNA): TGTGCCAGCAGCCCAGTAGCGGGGGGGCTGGGGACCCAGTACTTC.

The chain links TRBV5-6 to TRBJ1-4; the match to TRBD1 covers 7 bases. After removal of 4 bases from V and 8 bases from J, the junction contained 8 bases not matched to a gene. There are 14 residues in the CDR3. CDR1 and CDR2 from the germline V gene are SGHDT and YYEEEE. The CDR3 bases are TGTGCCAGCAGCCGCATGGTGGACAGGGAAAAACTGTTTTTT. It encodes CASSRMVDREKLFF. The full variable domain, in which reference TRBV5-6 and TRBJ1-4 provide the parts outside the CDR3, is DAGVTQSPTHLIKTRGQQVTLRCSPKSGHDTVSWYQQALGQGPQFIFQYYEEEERQRGNFPDRFSGHQFPNYSSELNVNALLLGDSALYLCASSRMVDREKLFFGSGTQLSVL.

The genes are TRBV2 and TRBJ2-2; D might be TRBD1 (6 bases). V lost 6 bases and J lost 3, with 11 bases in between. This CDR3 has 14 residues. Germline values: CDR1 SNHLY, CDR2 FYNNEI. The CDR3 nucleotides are TGTGCCAGCAGAAACAGGGTCGACACCGGGGAGCTGTTTTTT. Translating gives CASRNRVDTGELFF.

This CDR3 reads CASSQDRAGRQETQYF. The CDR3 bases are TGTGCCAGCAGCCAAGATAGGGCGGGGAGGCAAGAGACCCAGTACTTC. The rearrangement uses TRBV4-2 and TRBJ2-5, with a tentative D call TRBD2 (6 bases). The CDR3 is 16 residues long. V was shortened by 0 bases and J by 2 bases, with 13 bases between the two germline ends. Germline V gene lookup returns CDR1 LGHNA and CDR2 YNFKEQ.

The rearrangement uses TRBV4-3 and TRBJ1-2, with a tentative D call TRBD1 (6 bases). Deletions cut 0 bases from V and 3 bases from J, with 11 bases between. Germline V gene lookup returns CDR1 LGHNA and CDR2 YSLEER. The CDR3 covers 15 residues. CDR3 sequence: CASSQEQGLDYGYTF. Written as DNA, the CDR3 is TGCGCCAGCAGCCAAGAGCAGGGGCTGGACTATGGCTACACCTTC.

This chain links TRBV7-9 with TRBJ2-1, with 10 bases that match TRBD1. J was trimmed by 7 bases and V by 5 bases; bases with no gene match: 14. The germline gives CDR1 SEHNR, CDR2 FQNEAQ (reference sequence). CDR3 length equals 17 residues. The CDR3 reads CASSAGAGTGVRNEQFF. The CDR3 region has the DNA TGTGCCAGCAGCGCAGGTGCAGGGACAGGGGTAAGGAATGAGCAGTTCTTC.

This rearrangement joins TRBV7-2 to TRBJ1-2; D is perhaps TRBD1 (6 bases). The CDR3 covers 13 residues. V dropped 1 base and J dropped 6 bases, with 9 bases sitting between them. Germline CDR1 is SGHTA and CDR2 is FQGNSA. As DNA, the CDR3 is TGTGCCAGCAGCTTAGGCAGGGACAATGGCTACACCTTC. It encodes CASSLGRDNGYTF.

In DNA form, the CDR3 reads TGCGCCAGCAGCGGACAGGGGCAAGAGACCCAGTACTTC. It encodes CASSGQGQETQYF. This sequence joins TRBV4-3 and TRBJ2-5, with 9 bases lining up with TRBD1. CDR3 size: 13 residues. V lost 5 bases and J lost 2; bases outside the gene matches: 0. Germline V gives CDR1 LGHNA, CDR2 YSLEER.

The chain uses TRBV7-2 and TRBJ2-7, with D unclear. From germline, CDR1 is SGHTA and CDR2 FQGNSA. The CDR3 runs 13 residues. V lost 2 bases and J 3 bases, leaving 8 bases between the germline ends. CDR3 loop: CASSLKAGYEQYF. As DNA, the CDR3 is TGTGCCAGCAGCTTAAAGGCCGGCTACGAGCAGTACTTC. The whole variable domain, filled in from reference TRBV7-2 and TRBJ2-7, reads GAGVSQSPSNKVTEKGKDVELRCDPISGHTALYWYRQSLGQGLEFLIYFQGNSAPDKSGLPSDRFSAERTGGSVSTLTIQRTQQEDSAVYLCASSLKAGYEQYFGPGTRLTVT.

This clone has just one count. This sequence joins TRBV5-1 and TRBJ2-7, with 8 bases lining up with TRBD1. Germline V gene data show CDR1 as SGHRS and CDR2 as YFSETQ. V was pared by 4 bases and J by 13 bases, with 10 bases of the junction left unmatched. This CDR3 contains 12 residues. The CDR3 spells CASSPGQGFYYF. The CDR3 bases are TGCGCCAGCAGCCCCGGACAGGGTTTTTATTACTTC.

The CDR3 region has the DNA TGTGCCAGCAGCCCCGGGGGGGCTAGCGGTCTCTACGAGCAGTACTTC. It is translated as CASSPGGASGLYEQYF. This rearrangement joins TRBV7-2 to TRBJ2-7; 8 bases align to TRBD2. V lost 5 bases to trimming and J lost 3 bases; unmatched junction nucleotides: 12. Germline V gene data show CDR1 as SGHTA and CDR2 as FQGNSA. The CDR3 has 16 residues.

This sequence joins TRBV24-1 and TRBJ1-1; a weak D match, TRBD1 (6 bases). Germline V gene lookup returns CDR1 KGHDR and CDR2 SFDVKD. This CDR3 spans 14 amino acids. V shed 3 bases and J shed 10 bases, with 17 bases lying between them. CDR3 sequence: CATSDAGAEYLAFF. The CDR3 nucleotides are TGTGCCACCAGTGATGCGGGGGCCGAATATTTAGCTTTCTTT.

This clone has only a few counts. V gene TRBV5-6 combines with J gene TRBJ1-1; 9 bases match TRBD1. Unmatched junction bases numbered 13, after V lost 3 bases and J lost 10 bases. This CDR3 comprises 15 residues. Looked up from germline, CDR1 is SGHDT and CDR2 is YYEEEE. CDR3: CASSSDRGRMVGAFF. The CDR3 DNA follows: TGTGCCAGCAGCTCGGACAGGGGTAGGATGGTCGGAGCTTTCTTT.

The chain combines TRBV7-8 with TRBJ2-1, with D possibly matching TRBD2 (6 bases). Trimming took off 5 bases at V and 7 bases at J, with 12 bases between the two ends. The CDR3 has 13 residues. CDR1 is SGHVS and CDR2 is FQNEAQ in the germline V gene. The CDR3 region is CASSPGVGNEQFF. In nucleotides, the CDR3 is TGTGCCAGCAGCCCGGGGGTCGGAAATGAGCAGTTCTTC.

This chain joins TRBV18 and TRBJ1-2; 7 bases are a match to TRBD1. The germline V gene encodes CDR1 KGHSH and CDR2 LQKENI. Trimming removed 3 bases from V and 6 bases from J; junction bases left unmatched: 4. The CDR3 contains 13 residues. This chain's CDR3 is CASSPAGGNGYTF. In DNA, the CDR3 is TGTGCCAGCTCACCCGCAGGGGGTAATGGCTACACCTTC.

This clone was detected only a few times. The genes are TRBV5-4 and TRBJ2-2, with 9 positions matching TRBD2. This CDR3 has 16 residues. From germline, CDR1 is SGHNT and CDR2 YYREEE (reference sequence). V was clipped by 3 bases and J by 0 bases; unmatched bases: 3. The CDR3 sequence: CASSSGLASNTGELFF. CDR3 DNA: TGTGCCAGCAGCTCAGGACTAGCGTCGAACACCGGGGAGCTGTTTTTT.